This paragraph reports one TCR beta chain. After removal of 5 bases from V and 5 bases from J, the junction contained 6 bases not matched to a gene. The CDR3 is made up of 14 amino acids. CDR1 is SGHTA, CDR2 FQGTGA, per germline. The data belong to a study of T cell responses to AZD1222 COVID-19 vaccine. TCRdb keeps only in-frame clones here, not all; method: immunoSEQ multiplex PCR. There are about 200,000 clones in the sample; 93% occur only once, and 0.95% to 1.1% lies in the top ten. The genes are TRBV7-3 and TRBJ1-1; 9 bases fit TRBD1. This receptor was obtained from an adult who received the AZD1222 COVID-19 vaccine. This specimen was peripheral blood, taken 28 days after the second AZD1222 dose. The DNA of the CDR3 is TGTGCCAGCAGCGCACAGGGGGCGCGGACTGAAGCTTTCTTT. Protein sequence: CASSAQGARTEAFF.